This T cell receptor (beta chain) was sequenced during a study of T cell clonality in common variable immunodeficiency. Study-wide points: The cause of increased CVID clonality remains unclear without subpopulation sequencing.

About this clone: What it recognizes is unknown. The read ends 3 residues shy of where the CDR3 ends; the end is completed using the germline J gene.

Assay used: immunoSEQ multiplex PCR; TCRdb lists only in-frame clones, some missing. This sample carries 40,000 or so clones, none of them present only once. The CDR3 is 15 amino acids. J gave up 0 bases and V 4 bases, and 3 bases lay outside the gene matches. The germline V gene has CDR1 KGHSH and CDR2 LQKENI. The source material was peripheral blood mononuclear cells. The chain joins TRBV18 to TRBJ1-5; TRBD1 agrees at 7 bases. The receptor was isolated from a person aged 18-69 years in good health. The CDR3 is CASSQGAPSNQPQHF. Partial CDR3 DNA: TGTGCCAGCTCACAGGGGGCGCCTAGCAATCAGCCC. Filled out from reference TRBV18 and TRBJ1-5, the complete variable domain reads NAGVMQNPRHLVRRRGQEARLRCSPMKGHSHVYWYRQLPEEGLKFMVYLQKENIIDESGMPKERFSAEFPKEGPSILRIQQVVRGDSAAYFCASSQGAPSNQPQHFGDGTRLSIL.